This TCR beta chain was recorded in a study of cytomegalovirus exposure and HLA in healthy donors. Study-level background: The use of the same platform for the approximately 130 validation repertoires and the 666 first-cohort repertoires was reported by a later analysis. Overall study findings and caveats: Subsequent analysis showed first-cohort TCR clusters tending to co-occur in 120 validation repertoires.

The CDR3 length is 16 residues. Germline lookup yields CDR1 MNHNY and CDR2 SVGAGI (reference sequence). V was pared by 8 bases and J by 1 base, with 8 bases of the junction left unmatched. TCRdb's copy holds only in-frame clones and misses some; the assay was immunoSEQ multiplex PCR. The data contain 120,000 or so clones, about 87% of them singletons. It was the roughly 110-subject validation cohort, separate from the approximately 700-subject first cohort, to which the donors belonged. Turning to this clone: The antigen remains unidentified.

The source material was PBMCs. This chain connects TRBV6-6 to TRBJ1-5; 10 positions agree with TRBD1. The receptor's source is a man aged 18 to 29 in good health and CMV-seronegative. The CDR3 sequence: CASRGPGQGSNQPQHF. The CDR3 DNA follows: TGTGCCAGCCGAGGGCCGGGACAGGGGAGCAATCAGCCCCAGCATTTT.